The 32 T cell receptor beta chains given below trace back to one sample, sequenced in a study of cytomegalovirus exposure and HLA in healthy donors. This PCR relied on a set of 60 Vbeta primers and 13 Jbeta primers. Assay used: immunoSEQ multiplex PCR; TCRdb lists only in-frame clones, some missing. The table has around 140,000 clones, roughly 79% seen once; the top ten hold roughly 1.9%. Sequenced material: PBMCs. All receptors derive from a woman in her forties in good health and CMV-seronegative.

The CDR3, as DNA: TGTGCCAGCAGTCTACCGGGACAGGGGAATGAAAAACTGTTTTTT. It translates to CASSLPGQGNEKLFF. V gene TRBV4-2 combines with J gene TRBJ1-4, with 10 bases aligning to TRBD1. The germline V gene encodes CDR1 LGHNA and CDR2 YNFKEQ. Trimming took 6 bases from V and 5 from J; bases not matched to a gene: 6. The CDR3 spans 15 residues.

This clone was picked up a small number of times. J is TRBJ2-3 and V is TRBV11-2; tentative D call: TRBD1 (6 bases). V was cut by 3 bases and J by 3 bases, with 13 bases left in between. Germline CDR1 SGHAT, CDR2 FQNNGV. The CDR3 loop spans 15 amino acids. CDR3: CASSLGASSTDTQYF. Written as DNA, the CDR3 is TGTGCCAGCAGCTTGGGGGCCAGTTCTACAGATACGCAGTATTTT.

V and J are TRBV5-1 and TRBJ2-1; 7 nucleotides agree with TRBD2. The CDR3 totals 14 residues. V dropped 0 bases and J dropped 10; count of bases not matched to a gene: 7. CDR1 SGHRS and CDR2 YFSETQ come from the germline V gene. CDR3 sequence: CASSLGGEGGEQFF. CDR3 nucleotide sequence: TGCGCCAGCAGCTTGGGGGGAGAGGGAGGGGAGCAGTTCTTC. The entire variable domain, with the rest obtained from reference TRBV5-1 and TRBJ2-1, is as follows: KAGVTQTPRYLIKTRGQQVTLSCSPISGHRSVSWYQQTPGQGLQFLFEYFSETQRNKGNFPGRFSGRQFSNSRSEMNVSTLELGDSALYLCASSLGGEGGEQFFGPGTRLTVL.

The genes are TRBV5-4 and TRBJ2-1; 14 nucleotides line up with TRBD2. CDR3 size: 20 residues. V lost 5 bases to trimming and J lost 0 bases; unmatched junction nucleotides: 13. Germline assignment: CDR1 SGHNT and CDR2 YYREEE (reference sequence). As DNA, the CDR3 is TGTGCCAGCAGTCGACTAGCGGGAGGGCCTGGGCCTCGCTCCTACAATGAGCAGTTCTTC. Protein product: CASSRLAGGPGPRSYNEQFF.

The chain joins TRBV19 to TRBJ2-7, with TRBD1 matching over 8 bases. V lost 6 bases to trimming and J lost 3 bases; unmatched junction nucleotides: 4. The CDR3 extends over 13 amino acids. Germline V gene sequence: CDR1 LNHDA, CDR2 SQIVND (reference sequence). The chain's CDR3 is CASSQGALYEQYF. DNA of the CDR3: TGTGCCAGTAGCCAGGGGGCCCTCTACGAGCAGTACTTC.

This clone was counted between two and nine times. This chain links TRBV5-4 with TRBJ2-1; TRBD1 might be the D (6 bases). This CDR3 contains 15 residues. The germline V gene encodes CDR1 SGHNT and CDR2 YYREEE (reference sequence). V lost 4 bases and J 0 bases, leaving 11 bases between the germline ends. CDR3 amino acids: CASSPDRSSYNEQFF. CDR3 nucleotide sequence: TGTGCCAGCAGCCCTGACAGGAGCTCCTACAATGAGCAGTTCTTC. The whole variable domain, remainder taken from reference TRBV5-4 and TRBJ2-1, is ETGVTQSPTHLIKTRGQQVTLRCSSQSGHNTVSWYQQALGQGPQFIFQYYREEENGRGNFPPRFSGLQFPNYSSELNVNALELDDSALYLCASSPDRSSYNEQFFGPGTRLTVL.

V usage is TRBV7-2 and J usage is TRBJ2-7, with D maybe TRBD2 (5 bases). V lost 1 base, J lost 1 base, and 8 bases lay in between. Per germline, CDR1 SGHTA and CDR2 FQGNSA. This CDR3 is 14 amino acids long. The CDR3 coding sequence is TGTGCCAGCAGCTTAGATGGGGAGTCCTACGAGCAGTACTTC. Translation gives CASSLDGESYEQYF.

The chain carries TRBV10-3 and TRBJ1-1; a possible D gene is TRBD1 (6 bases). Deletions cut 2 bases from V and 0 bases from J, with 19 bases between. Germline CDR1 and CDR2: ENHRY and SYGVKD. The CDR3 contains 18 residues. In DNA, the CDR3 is TGTGCCATCAGTGAGGGTCGATGGGACACCAAAATGAACACTGAAGCTTTCTTT. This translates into CAISEGRWDTKMNTEAFF.

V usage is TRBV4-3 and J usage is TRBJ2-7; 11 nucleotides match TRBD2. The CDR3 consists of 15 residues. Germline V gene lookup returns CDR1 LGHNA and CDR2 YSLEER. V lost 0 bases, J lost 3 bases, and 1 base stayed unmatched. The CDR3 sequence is CASSQELAGVYEQYF. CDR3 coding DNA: TGCGCCAGCAGCCAAGAACTAGCGGGAGTCTACGAGCAGTACTTC.

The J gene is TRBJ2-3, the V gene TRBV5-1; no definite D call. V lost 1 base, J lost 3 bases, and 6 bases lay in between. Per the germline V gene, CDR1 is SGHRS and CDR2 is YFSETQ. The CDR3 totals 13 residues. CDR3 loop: CASSLPQTDTQYF. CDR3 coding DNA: TGCGCCAGCAGCTTGCCCCAAACAGATACGCAGTATTTT.

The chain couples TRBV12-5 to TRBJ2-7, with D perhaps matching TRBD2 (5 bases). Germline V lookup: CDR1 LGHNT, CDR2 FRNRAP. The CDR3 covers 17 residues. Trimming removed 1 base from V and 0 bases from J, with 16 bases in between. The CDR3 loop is CASGLDENGETSYEQYF. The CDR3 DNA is TGTGCTAGTGGTTTGGACGAAAACGGGGAGACCTCCTACGAGCAGTACTTC. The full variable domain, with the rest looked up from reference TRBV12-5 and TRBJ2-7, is DARVTQTPRHKVTEMGQEVTMRCQPILGHNTVFWYRQTMMQGLELLAYFRNRAPLDDSGMPKDRFSAEMPDATLATLKIQPSEPRDSAVYFCASGLDENGETSYEQYFGPGTRLTVT.

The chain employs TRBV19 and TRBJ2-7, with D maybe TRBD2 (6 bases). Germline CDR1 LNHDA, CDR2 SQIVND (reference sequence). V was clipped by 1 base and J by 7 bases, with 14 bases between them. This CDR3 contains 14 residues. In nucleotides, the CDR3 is TGTGCCAGTAGTATAGGACGTATGGCGGGGGAGCAGTACTTC. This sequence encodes CASSIGRMAGEQYF.

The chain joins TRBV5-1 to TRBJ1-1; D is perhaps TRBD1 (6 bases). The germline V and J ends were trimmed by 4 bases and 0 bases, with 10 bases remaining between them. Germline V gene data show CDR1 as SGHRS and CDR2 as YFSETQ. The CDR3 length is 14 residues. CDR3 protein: CASSETGLNTEAFF. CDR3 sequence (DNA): TGCGCCAGCAGCGAAACAGGGCTGAACACTGAAGCTTTCTTT. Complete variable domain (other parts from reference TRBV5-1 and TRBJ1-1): KAGVTQTPRYLIKTRGQQVTLSCSPISGHRSVSWYQQTPGQGLQFLFEYFSETQRNKGNFPGRFSGRQFSNSRSEMNVSTLELGDSALYLCASSETGLNTEAFFGQGTRLTVV.

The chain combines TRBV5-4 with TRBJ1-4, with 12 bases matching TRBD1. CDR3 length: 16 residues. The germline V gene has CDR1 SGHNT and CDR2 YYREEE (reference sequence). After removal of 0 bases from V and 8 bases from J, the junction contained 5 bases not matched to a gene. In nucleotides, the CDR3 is TGTGCCAGCAGCTTGGCTTTTGGGACAGGGGGCGAAAAACTGTTTTTT. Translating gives CASSLAFGTGGEKLFF.

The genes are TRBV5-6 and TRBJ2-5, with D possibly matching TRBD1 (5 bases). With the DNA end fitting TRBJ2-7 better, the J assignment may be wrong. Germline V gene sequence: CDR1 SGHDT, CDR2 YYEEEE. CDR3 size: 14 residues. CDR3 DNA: TGTGCCAGCAGCTTGGCAAGGGGCTCATACGAGCAGTACTTC. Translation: CASSLARGSYEQYF.

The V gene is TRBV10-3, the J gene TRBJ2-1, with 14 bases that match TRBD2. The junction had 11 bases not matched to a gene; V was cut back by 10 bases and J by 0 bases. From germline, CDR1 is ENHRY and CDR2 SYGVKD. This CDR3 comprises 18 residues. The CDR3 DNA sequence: TGTGCCACCTCTGGGACTAGCGGGAGATTTCTCTCCTACAATGAGCAGTTCTTC. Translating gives CATSGTSGRFLSYNEQFF.

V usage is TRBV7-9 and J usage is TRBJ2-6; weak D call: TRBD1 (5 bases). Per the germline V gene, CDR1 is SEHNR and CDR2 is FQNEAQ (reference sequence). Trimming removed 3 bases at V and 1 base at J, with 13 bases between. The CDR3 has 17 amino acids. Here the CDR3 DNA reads TGTGCCAGCAGCTTCTTAGGGGCATATTCTGGGGCCAACGTCCTGACTTTC. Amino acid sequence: CASSFLGAYSGANVLTF. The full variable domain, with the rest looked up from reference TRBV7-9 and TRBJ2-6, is DTGVSQNPRHKITKRGQNVTFRCDPISEHNRLYWYRQTLGQGPEFLTYFQNEAQLEKSRLLSDRFSAERPKGSFSTLEIQRTEQGDSAMYLCASSFLGAYSGANVLTFGAGSRLTVL.

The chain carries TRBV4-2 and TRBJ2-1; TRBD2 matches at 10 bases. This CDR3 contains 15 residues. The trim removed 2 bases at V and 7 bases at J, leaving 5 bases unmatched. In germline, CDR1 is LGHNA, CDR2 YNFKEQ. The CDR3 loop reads CASSQKAGGPNEQFF. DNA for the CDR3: TGTGCCAGCAGCCAAAAAGCGGGAGGGCCGAATGAGCAGTTCTTC.

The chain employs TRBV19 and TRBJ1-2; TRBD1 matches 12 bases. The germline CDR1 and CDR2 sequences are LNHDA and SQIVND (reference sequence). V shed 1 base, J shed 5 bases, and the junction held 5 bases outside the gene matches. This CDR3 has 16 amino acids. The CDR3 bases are TGTGCCAGTAGTATAGTCCCGGGACAGGGGGCTTATGGCTACACCTTC. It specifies CASSIVPGQGAYGYTF.

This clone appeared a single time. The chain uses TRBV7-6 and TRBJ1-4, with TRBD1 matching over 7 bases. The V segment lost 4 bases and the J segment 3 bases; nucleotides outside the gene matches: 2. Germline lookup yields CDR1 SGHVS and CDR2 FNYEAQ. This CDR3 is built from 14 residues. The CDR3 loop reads CASSSTGANEKLFF. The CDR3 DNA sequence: TGTGCCAGCAGCTCAACAGGGGCTAATGAAAAACTGTTTTTT. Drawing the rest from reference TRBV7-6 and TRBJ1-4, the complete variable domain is GAGVSQSPRYKVTKRGQDVALRCDPISGHVSLYWYRQALGQGPEFLTYFNYEAQQDKSGLPNDRFSAERPEGSISTLTIQRTEQRDSAMYRCASSSTGANEKLFFGSGTQLSVL.

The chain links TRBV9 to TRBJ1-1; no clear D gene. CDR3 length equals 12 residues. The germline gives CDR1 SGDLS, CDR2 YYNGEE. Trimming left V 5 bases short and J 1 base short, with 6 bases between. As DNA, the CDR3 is TGTGCCAGCAGTGGCAGGAACACTGAAGCTTTCTTT. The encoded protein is CASSGRNTEAFF.

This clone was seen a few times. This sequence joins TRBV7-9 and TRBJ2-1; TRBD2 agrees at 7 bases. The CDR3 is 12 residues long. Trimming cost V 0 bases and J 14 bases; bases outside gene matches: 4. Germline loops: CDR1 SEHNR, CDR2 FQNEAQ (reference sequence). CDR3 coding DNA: TGTGCCAGCAGCTTAGCGATTCGGGGGGAGTTCTTC. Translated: CASSLAIRGEFF.

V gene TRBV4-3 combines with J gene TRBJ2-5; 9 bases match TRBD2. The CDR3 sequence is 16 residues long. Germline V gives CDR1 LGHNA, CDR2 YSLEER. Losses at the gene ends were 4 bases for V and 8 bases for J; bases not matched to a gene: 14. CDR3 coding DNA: TGCGCCAGCAGCCCCGAGTCTTATACTAGCGGGCATACCCAGTACTTC. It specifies CASSPESYTSGHTQYF.

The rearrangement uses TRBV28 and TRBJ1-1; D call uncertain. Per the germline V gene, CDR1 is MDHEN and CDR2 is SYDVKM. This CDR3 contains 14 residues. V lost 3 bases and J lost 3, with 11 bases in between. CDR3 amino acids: CASSFGMWDTEAFF. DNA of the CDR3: TGTGCCAGCAGTTTCGGGATGTGGGACACTGAAGCTTTCTTT.

Here the CDR3 reads CASSPSGEVDEQYF. The DNA for the CDR3 is TGTGCCAGCAGCCCTAGCGGGGAGGTAGACGAGCAGTACTTC. The V call is TRBV28, the J call TRBJ2-7; 9 bases are a match to TRBD2. V lost 6 bases to trimming and J lost 5 bases; unmatched junction nucleotides: 8. The CDR3 extends over 14 amino acids. Germline assignment: CDR1 MDHEN and CDR2 SYDVKM.

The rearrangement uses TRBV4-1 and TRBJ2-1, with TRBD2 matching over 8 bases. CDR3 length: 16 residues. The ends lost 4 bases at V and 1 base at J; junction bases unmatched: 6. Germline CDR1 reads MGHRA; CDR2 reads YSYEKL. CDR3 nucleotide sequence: TGCGCCAGCAGCCGGACCTCTAGCGGGTCCTACAATGAGCAGTTCTTC. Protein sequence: CASSRTSSGSYNEQFF.

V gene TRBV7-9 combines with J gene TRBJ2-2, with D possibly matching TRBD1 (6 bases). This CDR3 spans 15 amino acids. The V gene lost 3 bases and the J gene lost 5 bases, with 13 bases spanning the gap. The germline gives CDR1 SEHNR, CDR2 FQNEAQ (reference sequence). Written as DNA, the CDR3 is TGTGCCAGCAGCTTTGGCAGGGGATTAACCGGGGAGCTGTTTTTT. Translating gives CASSFGRGLTGELFF.

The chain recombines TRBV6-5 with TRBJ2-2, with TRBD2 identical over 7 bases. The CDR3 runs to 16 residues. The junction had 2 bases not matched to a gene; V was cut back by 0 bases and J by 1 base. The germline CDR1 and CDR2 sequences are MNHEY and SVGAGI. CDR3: CASSYSPGGNTGELFF. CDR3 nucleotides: TGTGCCAGCAGTTACTCACCGGGAGGGAACACCGGGGAGCTGTTTTTT.

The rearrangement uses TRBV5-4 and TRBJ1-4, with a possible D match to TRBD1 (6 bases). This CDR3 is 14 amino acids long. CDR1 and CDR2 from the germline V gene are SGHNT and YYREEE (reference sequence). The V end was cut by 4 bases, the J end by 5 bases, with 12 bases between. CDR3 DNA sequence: TGTGCCAGCAGCCACGGGACACAGAATGAAAAACTGTTTTTT. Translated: CASSHGTQNEKLFF. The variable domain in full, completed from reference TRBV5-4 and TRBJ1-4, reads ETGVTQSPTHLIKTRGQQVTLRCSSQSGHNTVSWYQQALGQGPQFIFQYYREEENGRGNFPPRFSGLQFPNYSSELNVNALELDDSALYLCASSHGTQNEKLFFGSGTQLSVL.

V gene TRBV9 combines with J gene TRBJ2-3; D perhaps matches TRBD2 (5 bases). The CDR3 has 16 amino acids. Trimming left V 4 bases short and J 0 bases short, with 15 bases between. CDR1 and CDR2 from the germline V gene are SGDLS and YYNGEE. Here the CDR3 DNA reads TGTGCCAGCAGCTCATCAGCGGCACCTAGCACAGATACGCAGTATTTT. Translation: CASSSSAAPSTDTQYF.

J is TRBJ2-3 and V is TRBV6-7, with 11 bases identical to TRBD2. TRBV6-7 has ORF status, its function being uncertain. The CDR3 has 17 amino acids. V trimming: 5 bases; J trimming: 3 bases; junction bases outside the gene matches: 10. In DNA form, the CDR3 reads TGTGCCAGCAGTAACTTTATTCTAGCGGGAGGTACAGATACGCAGTATTTT. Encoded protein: CASSNFILAGGTDTQYF.

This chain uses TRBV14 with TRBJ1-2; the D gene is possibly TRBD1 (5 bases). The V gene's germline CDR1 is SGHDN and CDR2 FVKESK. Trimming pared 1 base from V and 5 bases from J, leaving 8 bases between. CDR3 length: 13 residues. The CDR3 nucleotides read TGTGCCAGCAGCCAAGGACAGAAATATGGCTACACCTTC. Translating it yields CASSQGQKYGYTF.